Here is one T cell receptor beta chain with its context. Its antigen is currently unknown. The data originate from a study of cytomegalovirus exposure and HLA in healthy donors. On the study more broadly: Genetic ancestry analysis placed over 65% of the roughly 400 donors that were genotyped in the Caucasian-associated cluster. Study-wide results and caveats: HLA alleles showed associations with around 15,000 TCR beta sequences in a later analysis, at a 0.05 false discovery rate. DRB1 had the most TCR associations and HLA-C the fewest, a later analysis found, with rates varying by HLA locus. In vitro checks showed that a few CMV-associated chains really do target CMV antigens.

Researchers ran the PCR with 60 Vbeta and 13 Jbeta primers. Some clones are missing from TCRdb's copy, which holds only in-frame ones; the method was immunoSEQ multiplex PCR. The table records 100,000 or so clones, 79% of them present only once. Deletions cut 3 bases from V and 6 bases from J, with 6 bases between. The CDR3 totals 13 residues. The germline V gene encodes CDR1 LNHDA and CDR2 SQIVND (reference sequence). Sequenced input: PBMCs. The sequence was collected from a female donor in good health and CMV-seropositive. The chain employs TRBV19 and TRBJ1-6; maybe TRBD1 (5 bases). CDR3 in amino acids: CASSIDSNSPLHF. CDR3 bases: TGTGCCAGTAGTATCGACAGTAATTCACCCCTCCACTTT.